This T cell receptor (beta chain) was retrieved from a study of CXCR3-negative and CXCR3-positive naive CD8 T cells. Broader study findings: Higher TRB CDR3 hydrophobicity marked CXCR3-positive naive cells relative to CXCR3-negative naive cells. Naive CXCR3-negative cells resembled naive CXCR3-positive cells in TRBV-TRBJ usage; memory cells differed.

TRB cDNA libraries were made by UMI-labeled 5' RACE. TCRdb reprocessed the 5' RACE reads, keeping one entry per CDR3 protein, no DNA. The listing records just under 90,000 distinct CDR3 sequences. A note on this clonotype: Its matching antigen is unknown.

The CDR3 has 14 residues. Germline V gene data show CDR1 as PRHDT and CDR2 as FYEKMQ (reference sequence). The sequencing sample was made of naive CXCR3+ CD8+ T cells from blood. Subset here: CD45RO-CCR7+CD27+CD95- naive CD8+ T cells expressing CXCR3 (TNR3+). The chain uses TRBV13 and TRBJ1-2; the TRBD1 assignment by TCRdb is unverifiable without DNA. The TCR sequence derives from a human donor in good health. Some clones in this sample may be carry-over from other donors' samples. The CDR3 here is CASSLQGPNYGYTF.